Presented here are 5 T cell receptor beta chains from one specimen sequenced in a study of radiotherapy plus CTLA-4 blockade in lung cancer. Libraries were prepared by immunoSEQ multiplex PCR; TCRdb keeps only in-frame clonotypes and omits some of them. The sample has over 70,000 clones; more than 75% are singletons. Sample: peripheral blood, taken from a patient treated with radiotherapy plus ipilimumab. All receptors derive from a human donor with non-small cell lung cancer who had a partial response to radiotherapy plus ipilimumab.

J is TRBJ2-7 and V is TRBV27; TRBD2 aligns across 14 bases. Germline V lookup: CDR1 MNHEY, CDR2 SMNVEV (reference sequence). V lost 5 bases, J lost 9 bases, and 6 bases stayed unmatched. This CDR3 contains 14 residues. CDR3 sequence (DNA): TGTGCCAGCAGTCCCGGGACTAGCGGGAGTGCGCAGTACTTC. It translates to CASSPGTSGSAQYF.

This chain links TRBV10-2 with TRBJ2-3; 16 nucleotides match TRBD2. CDR1 is WSHSY, CDR2 SAAADI, per germline. This CDR3 has 18 residues. The V and J ends lost 3 bases and 8 bases, in that order; junction bases with no gene match: 11. Written as DNA, the CDR3 is TGCGCCAGCAGTGAATGGGGACTAGCGGGAGGGCCAAACCCTACGCAGTATTTT. Its protein is CASSEWGLAGGPNPTQYF.

The V call is TRBV18, the J call TRBJ2-1; no clear D gene. V was cut by 4 bases and J by 6 bases, with 7 bases left in between. The CDR3 sequence is 12 residues long. Germline CDR1 reads KGHSH; CDR2 reads LQKENI. The CDR3 region is CASSRVGNEQFF. CDR3 sequence (DNA): TGTGCCAGCTCACGAGTTGGCAATGAGCAGTTCTTC.

The chain has TRBV10-3 and TRBJ2-7; 11 nucleotides align to TRBD2. The V segment lost 0 bases and the J segment 4 bases; nucleotides outside the gene matches: 8. CDR3 length: 17 amino acids. Germline CDR1 and CDR2: ENHRY and SYGVKD. CDR3 sequence (DNA): TGTGCCATCAGTGAGTCAATTTCCGCTAGCGGGGGGTACGAGCAGTACGTC. This sequence encodes CAISESISASGGYEQYV.

This chain links TRBV10-3 with TRBJ2-3, with a weak D call TRBD2 (6 bases). The germline gives CDR1 ENHRY, CDR2 SYGVKD. The germline V and J ends were trimmed by 11 bases and 3 bases, with 18 bases remaining between them. This CDR3 has 14 amino acids. CDR3: CAASVGGWTDTQYF. CDR3 sequence (DNA): TGTGCCGCCAGTGTGGGGGGTTGGACAGATACGCAGTATTTT.